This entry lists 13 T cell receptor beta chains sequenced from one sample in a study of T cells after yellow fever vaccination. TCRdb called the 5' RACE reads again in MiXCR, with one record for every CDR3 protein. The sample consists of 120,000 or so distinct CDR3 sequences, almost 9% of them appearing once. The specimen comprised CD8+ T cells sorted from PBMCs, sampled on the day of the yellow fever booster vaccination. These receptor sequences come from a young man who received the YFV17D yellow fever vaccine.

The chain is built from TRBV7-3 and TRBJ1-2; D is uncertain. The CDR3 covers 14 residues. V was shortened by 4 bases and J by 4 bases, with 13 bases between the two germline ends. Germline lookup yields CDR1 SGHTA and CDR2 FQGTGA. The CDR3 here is CASSSKHRAYGYTF. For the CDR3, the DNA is TGTGCCAGCAGCTCGAAACACCGTGCCTATGGCTACACCTTC.

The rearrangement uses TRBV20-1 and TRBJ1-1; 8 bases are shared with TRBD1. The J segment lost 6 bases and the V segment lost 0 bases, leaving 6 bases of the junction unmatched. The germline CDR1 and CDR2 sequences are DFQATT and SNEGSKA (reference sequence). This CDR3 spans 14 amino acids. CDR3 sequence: CSARDPDRAAEAFF. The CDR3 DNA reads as TGCAGTGCTAGAGACCCGGACAGGGCGGCTGAAGCTTTCTTT.

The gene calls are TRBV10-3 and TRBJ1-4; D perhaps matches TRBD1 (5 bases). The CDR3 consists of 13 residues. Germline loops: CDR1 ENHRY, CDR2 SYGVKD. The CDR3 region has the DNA TGTGCTCCAGCCGGGGGAATGAGGGAAAAACTGTTTTTT. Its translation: CAPAGGMREKLFF.

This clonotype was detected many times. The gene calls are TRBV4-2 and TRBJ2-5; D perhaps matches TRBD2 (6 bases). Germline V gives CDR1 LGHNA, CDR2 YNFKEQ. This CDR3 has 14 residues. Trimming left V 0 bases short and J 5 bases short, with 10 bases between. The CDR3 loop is CASSQDTSPETQYF. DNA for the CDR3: TGTGCCAGCAGCCAAGATACTAGCCCGGAGACCCAGTACTTC.

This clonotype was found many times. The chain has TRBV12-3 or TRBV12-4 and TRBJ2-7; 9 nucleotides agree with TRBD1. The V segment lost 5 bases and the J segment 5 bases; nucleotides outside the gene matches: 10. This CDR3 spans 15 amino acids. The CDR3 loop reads CASSPGQGLAHEQYF. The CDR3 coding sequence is TGTGCCAGCAGTCCCGGACAGGGGTTGGCCCACGAGCAGTACTTC.

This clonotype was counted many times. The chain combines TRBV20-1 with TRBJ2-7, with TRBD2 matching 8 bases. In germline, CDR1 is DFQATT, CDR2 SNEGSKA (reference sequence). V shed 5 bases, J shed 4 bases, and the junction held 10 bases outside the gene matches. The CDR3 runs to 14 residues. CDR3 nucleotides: TGCAGTGCTCGTAGAAGCGGGGGAGATTACGAGCAGTACGTC. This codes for CSARRSGGDYEQYV.

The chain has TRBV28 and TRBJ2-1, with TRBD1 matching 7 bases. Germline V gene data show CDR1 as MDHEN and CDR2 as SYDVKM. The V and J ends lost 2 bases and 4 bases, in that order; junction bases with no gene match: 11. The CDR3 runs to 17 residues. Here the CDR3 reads CASSLNQWDSKYNEQFF. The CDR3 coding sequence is TGTGCCAGCAGTTTAAACCAGTGGGACAGCAAGTACAATGAGCAGTTCTTC. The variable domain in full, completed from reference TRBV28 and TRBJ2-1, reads DVKVTQSSRYLVKRTGEKVFLECVQDMDHENMFWYRQDPGLGLRLIYFSYDVKMKEKGDIPEGYSVSREKKERFSLILESASTNQTSMYLCASSLNQWDSKYNEQFFGPGTRLTVL.

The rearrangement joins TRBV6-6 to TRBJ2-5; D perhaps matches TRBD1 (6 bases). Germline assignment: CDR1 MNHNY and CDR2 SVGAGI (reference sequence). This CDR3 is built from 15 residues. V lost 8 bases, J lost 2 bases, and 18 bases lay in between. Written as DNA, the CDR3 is TGTGCCAGCCAAAATCCCACAGGGTGGCAAGAGACCCAGTACTTC. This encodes CASQNPTGWQETQYF.

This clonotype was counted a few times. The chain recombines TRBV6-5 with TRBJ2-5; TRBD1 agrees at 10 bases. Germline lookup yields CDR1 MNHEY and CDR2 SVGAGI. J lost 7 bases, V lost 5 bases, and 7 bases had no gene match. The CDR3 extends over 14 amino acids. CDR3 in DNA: TGTGCCAGCAGTCGCCGGGACAGGGGTGGGACCCAGTACTTC. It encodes CASSRRDRGGTQYF.

As DNA, the CDR3 is TGTGCCAGCAGCTTAGCGGGGCCTTCTAGGAGCACAGATACGCAGTATTTT. Residues: CASSLAGPSRSTDTQYF. The chain recombines TRBV6-5 with TRBJ2-3; TRBD2 matches at 8 bases. This CDR3 region has 17 residues. In germline, CDR1 is MNHEY, CDR2 SVGAGI. V dropped 6 bases and J dropped 0; count of bases not matched to a gene: 11.

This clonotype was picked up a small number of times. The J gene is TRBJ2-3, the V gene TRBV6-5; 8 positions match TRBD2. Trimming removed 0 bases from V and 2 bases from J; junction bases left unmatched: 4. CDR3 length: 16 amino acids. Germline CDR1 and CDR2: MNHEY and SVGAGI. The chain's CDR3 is CASSYSGGGFTDTQYF. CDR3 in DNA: TGTGCCAGCAGTTACTCGGGCGGGGGGTTCACAGATACGCAGTATTTT.

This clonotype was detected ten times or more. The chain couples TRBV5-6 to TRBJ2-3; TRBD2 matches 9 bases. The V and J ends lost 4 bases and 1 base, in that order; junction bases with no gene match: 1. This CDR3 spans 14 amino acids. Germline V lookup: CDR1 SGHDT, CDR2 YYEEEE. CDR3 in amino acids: CASSIAGGTDTQYF. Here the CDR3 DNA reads TGTGCCAGCAGCATAGCGGGGGGCACAGATACGCAGTATTTT.

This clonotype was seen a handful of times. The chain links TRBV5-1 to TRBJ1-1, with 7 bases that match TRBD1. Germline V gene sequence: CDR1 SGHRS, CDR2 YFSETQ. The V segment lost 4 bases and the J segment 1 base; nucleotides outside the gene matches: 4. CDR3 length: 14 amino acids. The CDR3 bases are TGCGCCAGCAGCCGCGGGACAGAGAACACTGAAGCTTTCTTT. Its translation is CASSRGTENTEAFF.